This TCR beta chain was observed in a study of control samples from healthy donors and cancer patients. Assay used: immunoSEQ multiplex PCR; TCRdb lists only in-frame clones, some missing. Among about 180,000 clones, around 91% were seen once, and the ten largest hold 1.4%. The CDR3 totals 13 residues. The V and J ends lost 1 base and 5 bases respectively, with 6 bases between them. Per germline, CDR1 MGHRA and CDR2 YSYEKL. The source of this sequence is a woman aged 45-65 years in good health. Sequencing used blood. The chain joins TRBV4-1 to TRBJ1-5; D gene uncertain. This CDR3 reads CASSQGRDQPQHF. In DNA, the CDR3 is TGCGCCAGCAGCCAAGGACGGGATCAGCCCCAGCATTTT.